This T cell receptor (beta chain) was sequenced in a study of Ad26.COV2.S vaccination and SARS-CoV-2 variants. Study-wide context: Ad26.COV2.S, an intramuscular injection, was given once or twice 56 days apart.

Profiling relied on immunoSEQ multiplex PCR, and the TCRdb table lists in-frame clones only, not all of them. The data show about 350,000 clones, roughly 90% seen once. Germline V lookup: CDR1 SGHRS, CDR2 YFSETQ. This CDR3 is 14 amino acids long. Trimming stripped 0 bases from V and 2 bases from J, with 9 bases between. Concerning this clone: This sample also contains other DNA sequences that code for the same CDR3.

The treatment was: roughly 20 received Ad26.COV2.S at low or high dose, single or two shots; 5 received placebo; per-sample allocation not given. Collection of the samples took place on day 63 after the first injection of vaccine or placebo. V and J are TRBV5-1 and TRBJ2-7; D not certain. The clonotype originates from a person aged 18-65 years who received the Ad26.COV2.S COVID-19 vaccine or a placebo. The specimen comprised peripheral blood, sampled in a trial of Ad26.COV2.S vaccine versus placebo. CDR3: CASSLEGLTYEQYF. DNA of the CDR3: TGCGCCAGCAGCTTGGAGGGTCTCACCTACGAGCAGTACTTC.